This TCR beta chain was captured by sequencing in a study of T cell repertoires in cytomegalovirus infection (dated by TCRdb to the late 2010s). Notes on the research overall: Donor HLA type was relevant to the analysis, as public TCR beta signatures indicated carriage of CMV infection together with the matching HLA type.

Sequencing relied on an Illumina HiSeq 1500. Using fastp at Q25 and MiXCR, TCRdb reprocessed the public reads and kept productive beta chains. For every CDR3 protein sequence, its rows merge into one entry that carries the most common genes and DNA. The table for this sample lists approximately 400,000 distinct CDR3 sequences; roughly 30% of them were counted only once. The top ten clonotypes cover roughly 15% of the sample. Remarks on this clonotype: Its antigen is not yet known. A much larger clone is a single base away; this may be a read error.

What the authors observed across the whole study: In both this cohort and an independent cohort of under 450 donors, the cumulative frequency of public TCR beta family members distinguished carriers of CMV infection plus the relevant HLA type. In the ex vivo response, HLA-C-restricted CMV-specific TCR beta clonotypes were dominant, and in two of eight donors the single most frequent clonotype came from this HLA-C-restricted group.

The CDR3, cysteine through phenylalanine, is 16 amino acids long. Just the 48-base CDR3 DNA is kept, in frame starting at base 1. Based on the germline V gene, the CDR1 and CDR2 sequences are SGHAT and FQNNGV. The clonotype comes from a human donor in good health (CMV status not recorded). Some clones in this sample may be carry-over from other donors' samples. The rearrangement joined TRBV11-2 to TRBJ1-3, with an unclear D gene assignment. The sample was PBMCs. In nucleotides, the sequence is TGTTCCAGCAGCATAGGACGTACGACCTCTGGAAACACCATATATTTT. Its translation is CSSSIGRTTSGNTIYF.